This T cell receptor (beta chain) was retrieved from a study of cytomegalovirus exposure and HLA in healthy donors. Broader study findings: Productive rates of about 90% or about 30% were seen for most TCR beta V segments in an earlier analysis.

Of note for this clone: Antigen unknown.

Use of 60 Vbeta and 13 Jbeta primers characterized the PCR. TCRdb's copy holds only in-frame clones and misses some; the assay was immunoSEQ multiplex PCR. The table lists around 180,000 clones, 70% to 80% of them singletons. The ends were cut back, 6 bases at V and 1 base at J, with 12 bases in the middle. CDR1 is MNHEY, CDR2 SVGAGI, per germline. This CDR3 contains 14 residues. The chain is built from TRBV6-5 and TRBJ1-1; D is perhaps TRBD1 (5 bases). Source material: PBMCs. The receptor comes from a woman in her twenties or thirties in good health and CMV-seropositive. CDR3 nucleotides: TGTGCCAGCAGCGTAAGCGGGGGGAACACTGAAGCTTTCTTT. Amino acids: CASSVSGGNTEAFF.